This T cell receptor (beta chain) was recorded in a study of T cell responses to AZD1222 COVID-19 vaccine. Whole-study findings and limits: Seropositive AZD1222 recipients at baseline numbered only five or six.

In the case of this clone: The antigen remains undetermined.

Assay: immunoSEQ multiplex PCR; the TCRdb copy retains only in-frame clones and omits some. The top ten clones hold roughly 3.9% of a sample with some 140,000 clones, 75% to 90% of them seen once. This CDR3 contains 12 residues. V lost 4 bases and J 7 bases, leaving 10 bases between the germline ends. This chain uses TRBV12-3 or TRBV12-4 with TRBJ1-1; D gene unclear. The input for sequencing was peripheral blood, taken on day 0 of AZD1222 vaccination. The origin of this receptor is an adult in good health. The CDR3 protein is CASSSHTVEAFF. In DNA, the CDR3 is TGTGCCAGCAGTTCCCACACAGTTGAAGCTTTCTTT.